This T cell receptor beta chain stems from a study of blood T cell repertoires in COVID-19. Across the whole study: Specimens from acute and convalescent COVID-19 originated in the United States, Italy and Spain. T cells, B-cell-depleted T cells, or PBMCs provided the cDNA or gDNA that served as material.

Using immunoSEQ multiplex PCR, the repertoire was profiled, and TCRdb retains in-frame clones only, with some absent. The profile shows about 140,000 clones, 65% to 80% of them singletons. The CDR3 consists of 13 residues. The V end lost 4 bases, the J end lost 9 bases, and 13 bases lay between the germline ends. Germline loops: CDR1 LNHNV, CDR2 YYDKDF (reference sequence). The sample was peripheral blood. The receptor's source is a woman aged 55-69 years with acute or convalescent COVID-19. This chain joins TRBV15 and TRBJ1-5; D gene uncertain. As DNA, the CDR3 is TGTGCCACCAGCAATGGGGAGAGAGGGCCCCAGCATTTT. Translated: CATSNGERGPQHF.